A single sample gave rise to the 26 T cell receptor beta chains below, sequenced in a study of siplizumab effects on memory and regulatory T cells. Using immunoSEQ multiplex PCR, the repertoire was profiled, and TCRdb retains in-frame clones only, with some absent. The table includes about 100,000 clones, 75% to 95% detected once. Material for sequencing was CD4+ T cells sorted from blood. The receptors shown here come from a human donor in good health. Some clones in this sample may be carry-over from other donors' samples.

The V gene is TRBV15, the J gene TRBJ2-1; 10 bases agree with TRBD1. The germline CDR1 and CDR2 sequences are LNHNV and YYDKDF (reference sequence). V was pared by 8 bases and J by 7 bases, with 11 bases of the junction left unmatched. The CDR3 spans 15 residues. As DNA, the CDR3 is TGTGCCACCTTAATTGACAGGGGGCGCATTAATGAGCAGTTCTTC. Amino acid sequence: CATLIDRGRINEQFF.

CDR3 sequence: CASSLDAGGDNEQFF. As DNA, the CDR3 is TGTGCCAGCAGCTTGGATGCGGGGGGGGACAATGAGCAGTTCTTC. The chain employs TRBV5-4 and TRBJ2-1; TRBD2 aligns across 9 bases. V was pared by 0 bases and J by 5 bases, with 3 bases of the junction left unmatched. The CDR3 has 15 amino acids. Germline CDR1 is SGHNT and CDR2 is YYREEE (reference sequence).

This chain connects TRBV7-9 to TRBJ1-2; 12 nucleotides agree with TRBD1. CDR3 size: 15 residues. Germline-derived CDR1 and CDR2 are SEHNR and FQNEAQ (reference sequence). The trim removed 4 bases at V and 7 bases at J, leaving 7 bases unmatched. Here the CDR3 DNA reads TGTGCCAGCAGCTCAACGGGACAGGGGGCGGGTGGCTACACCTTC. Its translation: CASSSTGQGAGGYTF.

This sequence joins TRBV6-1 and TRBJ2-4; no reliable D call. CDR3 size: 15 residues. Germline V CDR1 and CDR2: MNHNS, SASEGT. V lost 2 bases to trimming and J lost 6 bases, with 14 bases between them. The CDR3 nucleotides read TGTGCCAGCAGTGAAACGACGCATACGGGAAACATTCAGTACTTC. Translated, it gives CASSETTHTGNIQYF.

V is TRBV28 and J is TRBJ2-5, with 12 bases fitting TRBD2. The CDR3 extends over 15 amino acids. The J segment lost 4 bases and the V segment lost 6 bases, leaving 6 bases of the junction unmatched. In germline, CDR1 is MDHEN, CDR2 SYDVKM. The CDR3 sequence: CASSLRLAGVETQYF. In DNA form, the CDR3 reads TGTGCCAGCAGCCTTCGACTAGCGGGAGTAGAGACCCAGTACTTC.

The genes are TRBV7-9 and TRBJ2-1; maybe TRBD1 (5 bases). Per germline, CDR1 SEHNR and CDR2 FQNEAQ (reference sequence). With 4 bases removed from V and 4 bases from J, the gap between germline ends came to 11 bases. The CDR3 consists of 14 residues. CDR3 bases: TGTGCCAGCAGCTATACGACAGATTACAATGAGCAGTTCTTC. Translating it yields CASSYTTDYNEQFF. The whole variable domain, remainder taken from reference TRBV7-9 and TRBJ2-1, is DTGVSQNPRHKITKRGQNVTFRCDPISEHNRLYWYRQTLGQGPEFLTYFQNEAQLEKSRLLSDRFSAERPKGSFSTLEIQRTEQGDSAMYLCASSYTTDYNEQFFGPGTRLTVL.

This rearrangement joins TRBV6-6 to TRBJ2-2, with TRBD2 identical over 9 bases. After removal of 5 bases from V and 5 bases from J, the junction contained 6 bases not matched to a gene. Germline V gene sequence: CDR1 MNHNY, CDR2 SVGAGI (reference sequence). The CDR3 is 15 residues long. Written as DNA, the CDR3 is TGTGCCAGCAGTAATAGCGGGAGTGGGACCGGGGAGCTGTTTTTT. Amino acid sequence: CASSNSGSGTGELFF.

The rearrangement uses TRBV4-1 and TRBJ1-4; the D gene is possibly TRBD1 (6 bases). Trimming took off 4 bases at V and 0 bases at J, with 12 bases between the two ends. The CDR3 is 16 amino acids. Germline values: CDR1 MGHRA, CDR2 YSYEKL. Written as DNA, the CDR3 is TGCGCCAGCAGCCGGTTCCCAGGGGCAACTAATGAAAAACTGTTTTTT. Its protein product is CASSRFPGATNEKLFF.

This chain links TRBV19 with TRBJ2-2; 10 bases match TRBD1. Germline V lookup: CDR1 LNHDA, CDR2 SQIVND (reference sequence). The CDR3 runs to 13 residues. J was trimmed by 6 bases and V by 7 bases; bases with no gene match: 2. CDR3 sequence: CASTGTGAGELFF. The CDR3 nucleotides read TGTGCCAGTACCGGGACAGGGGCCGGGGAGCTGTTTTTT.

The rearrangement joins TRBV30 to TRBJ2-7, with unresolved D. The germline CDR1 and CDR2 sequences are GTSNPN and SVGIG (reference sequence). Trimming took 0 bases from V and 5 from J, leaving 8 bases between them. CDR3 length: 12 residues. CDR3 DNA sequence: TGTGCCTGGAGTGTACTCCCCCACGAGCAGTACTTC. Translation gives CAWSVLPHEQYF. The whole variable domain, filled in from reference TRBV30 and TRBJ2-7, reads SQTIHQWPATLVQPVGSPLSLECTVEGTSNPNLYWYRQAAGRGLQLLFYSVGIGQISSEVPQNLSASRPQDRQFILSSKKLLLSDSGFYLCAWSVLPHEQYFGPGTRLTVT.

V gene TRBV19 combines with J gene TRBJ1-4; D is unresolved. The germline V and J ends were trimmed by 5 bases and 8 bases, with 12 bases remaining between them. CDR3 length: 13 residues. Germline CDR1 is LNHDA and CDR2 is SQIVND (reference sequence). The CDR3 bases are TGTGCCAGTAGTTACGGACTCTCGGAAAAACTGTTTTTT. Translated, it gives CASSYGLSEKLFF. The variable domain in full, with the rest retrieved from reference TRBV19 and TRBJ1-4, is DGGITQSPKYLFRKEGQNVTLSCEQNLNHDAMYWYRQDPGQGLRLIYYSQIVNDFQKGDIAEGYSVSREKKESFPLTVTSAQKNPTAFYLCASSYGLSEKLFFGSGTQLSVL.

V and J are TRBV7-8 and TRBJ2-3; D is undetermined. The CDR3 contains 12 residues. Per germline, CDR1 SGHVS and CDR2 FQNEAQ. V lost 3 bases and J 3 bases, leaving 4 bases between the germline ends. The CDR3 is CASSFHTDTQYF. As DNA, the CDR3 is TGTGCCAGCAGCTTTCATACAGATACGCAGTATTTT.

The DNA for the CDR3 is TGTGCCAGCAGCTTAGTCGGGCAGGGGGCGAATGAGCAGTTCTTC. Amino acid sequence: CASSLVGQGANEQFF. J is TRBJ2-1 and V is TRBV11-3; 8 bases fit TRBD1. The ends lost 1 base at V and 7 bases at J; junction bases unmatched: 6. There are 15 residues in the CDR3. The germline V gene encodes CDR1 SGHNT and CDR2 YENEEA.

The rearrangement links TRBV19 to TRBJ2-1; 13 bases are shared with TRBD2. The germline gives CDR1 LNHDA, CDR2 SQIVND (reference sequence). V was clipped by 1 base and J by 0 bases; unmatched bases: 6. This CDR3 spans 19 amino acids. The CDR3 DNA follows: TGTGCCAGTAGTATAGGGGGACTAGCGGGGTTTAGCTCCTACAATGAGCAGTTCTTC. Amino acids: CASSIGGLAGFSSYNEQFF.

J is TRBJ2-7 and V is TRBV7-9, with 12 nucleotides matching TRBD1. Germline V lookup: CDR1 SEHNR, CDR2 FQNEAQ (reference sequence). This CDR3 has 15 amino acids. V shed 5 bases, J shed 5 bases, and the junction held 7 bases outside the gene matches. The chain's CDR3 is CASSAPGQGADEQYF. The CDR3 region has the DNA TGTGCCAGCAGCGCGCCGGGACAGGGGGCCGACGAGCAGTACTTC.

The J gene is TRBJ2-7, the V gene TRBV4-1; 7 bases are a match to TRBD1. Germline V gives CDR1 MGHRA, CDR2 YSYEKL. The CDR3 loop spans 14 amino acids. Germline trimming cut 0 bases from V and 3 bases from J; bases unmatched to any gene: 2. As DNA, the CDR3 is TGCGCCAGCAGCCAAGACCCAGGGGGCTACGAGCAGTACTTC. Its translation: CASSQDPGGYEQYF.

This clone appeared a single time. This chain joins TRBV6-4 and TRBJ2-1; D remains ambiguous. Germline V gene sequence: CDR1 MRHNA, CDR2 SNTAGT. CDR3 length: 14 residues. V was clipped by 4 bases and J by 5 bases, with 12 bases between them. In DNA form, the CDR3 reads TGTGCCAGCAGTGTTGACACGGCCAACAATGAGCAGTTCTTC. This gives the protein CASSVDTANNEQFF.

This chain links TRBV20-1 with TRBJ1-1; D is unclear. The CDR3 has 11 amino acids. The V end was cut by 0 bases, the J end by 7 bases, with 6 bases between. Germline V gives CDR1 DFQATT, CDR2 SNEGSKA (reference sequence). The CDR3 DNA is TGCAGTGCTAGAGATTTGGGTGAAGCTTTCTTT. Protein product: CSARDLGEAFF.

This chain links TRBV5-1 with TRBJ1-4; 10 positions agree with TRBD1. Germline V gives CDR1 SGHRS, CDR2 YFSETQ. V dropped 0 bases and J dropped 2; count of bases not matched to a gene: 7. The CDR3 runs to 18 residues. The CDR3 loop reads CASSLGDRGSGTNEKLFF. The CDR3 DNA is TGCGCCAGCAGCTTGGGGGACAGGGGCTCTGGGACTAATGAAAAACTGTTTTTT. Based on the CDR3 plus reference TRBV5-1 and TRBJ1-4, the full variable domain is KAGVTQTPRYLIKTRGQQVTLSCSPISGHRSVSWYQQTPGQGLQFLFEYFSETQRNKGNFPGRFSGRQFSNSRSEMNVSTLELGDSALYLCASSLGDRGSGTNEKLFFGSGTQLSVL.

The V call is TRBV6-6, the J call TRBJ2-7; D gene uncertain. Germline CDR1 and CDR2: MNHNY and SVGAGI (reference sequence). Trimming removed 9 bases at V and 3 bases at J, with 9 bases between. The CDR3 has 11 amino acids. CDR3 nucleotide sequence: TGTGCCAGTACGACCCTCTACGAGCAGTACTTC. Its translation: CASTTLYEQYF.

V usage is TRBV7-3 and J usage is TRBJ2-1; D possibly corresponds to TRBD1 (6 bases). Trimming took off 5 bases at V and 7 bases at J, with 18 bases between the two ends. Germline V lookup: CDR1 SGHTA, CDR2 FQGTGA. This CDR3 has 15 amino acids. The CDR3 reads CASSLRGVPMNEQFF. As DNA, the CDR3 is TGTGCCAGCAGCCTCAGGGGTGTCCCTATGAATGAGCAGTTCTTC.

The V call is TRBV6-1, the J call TRBJ2-4; possibly TRBD2 for D (6 bases). The V end lost 7 bases, the J end lost 3 bases, and 10 bases lay between the germline ends. CDR1 is MNHNS, CDR2 SASEGT, per germline. The CDR3 spans 13 residues. Written as DNA, the CDR3 is TGTGCCAGCAAGGAGGGGAACAAAAACATTCAGTACTTC. It specifies CASKEGNKNIQYF.

The gene calls are TRBV10-3 and TRBJ2-1, with 14 positions matching TRBD2. Germline V gene sequence: CDR1 ENHRY, CDR2 SYGVKD. This CDR3 is built from 18 residues. The junction had 15 bases not matched to a gene; V was cut back by 8 bases and J by 6 bases. CDR3 protein: CAIGRLAGGPGTPNEQFF. The CDR3, as DNA: TGTGCCATCGGCCGACTAGCGGGAGGGCCAGGGACACCCAATGAGCAGTTCTTC.

The genes are TRBV2 and TRBJ2-2, with no clear D. V gave up 1 base and J gave up 1 base, with 10 bases separating them. The CDR3 is made up of 16 amino acids. CDR1 is SNHLY and CDR2 is FYNNEI in the germline V gene. The CDR3 coding sequence is TGTGCCAGCAGTGAAGAGGGTATGGGGAACACCGGGGAGCTGTTTTTT. This encodes CASSEEGMGNTGELFF.

This sequence joins TRBV7-3 and TRBJ2-2; D gene uncertain. Germline-derived CDR1 and CDR2 are SGHTA and FQGTGA. The CDR3 contains 14 residues. V was pared by 5 bases and J by 7 bases, with 14 bases between. The CDR3: CASSPSVIGGELFF. CDR3 DNA: TGTGCCAGCAGCCCCAGCGTGATTGGCGGGGAGCTGTTTTTT.

The rearrangement joins TRBV4-2 to TRBJ2-2, with 9 positions matching TRBD1. Germline CDR1 reads LGHNA; CDR2 reads YNFKEQ. J gave up 7 bases and V 0 bases, and 6 bases lay outside the gene matches. The CDR3 runs to 16 residues. CDR3 sequence reads: CASSQDLDRGIGELFF. DNA of the CDR3: TGTGCCAGCAGCCAAGATCTGGACAGGGGTATCGGGGAGCTGTTTTTT.